This T cell receptor (beta chain) was observed in a study of siplizumab effects on memory and regulatory T cells. Looked up from germline, CDR1 is LNHDA and CDR2 is SQIVND (reference sequence). V lost 4 bases and J 0 bases, leaving 17 bases between the germline ends. The CDR3 covers 17 residues. Clones were sequenced by immunoSEQ multiplex PCR, and TCRdb holds only the in-frame ones, with some missing. This sample has over 15,000 clones, with under 55% found just once. The authors cocultured the mixed lymphocyte reaction cells at 37 degrees C for roughly 6 days. General study points: Versus 25% to 30% in controls, the mappable alloreactive CD4+ clones averaged roughly 70% Treg-derived with siplizumab. Alloreactive sequences traceable to unstimulated CD4+ memory cells declined significantly under siplizumab. Among alloreactive clones, only a minor fraction mapped to unstimulated subsets.

Comment on this clone: Its antigen is not identified.

This rearrangement joins TRBV19 to TRBJ2-3; D is unclear. This clonotype was obtained from a human donor in good health; the cells came from an allogeneic mixed lymphocyte reaction. Sequenced input: CFSE-low (dividing) CD4+ T cells sorted from an allogeneic mixed lymphocyte reaction. The DNA of the CDR3 is TGTGCCAGTAGTACCAACTTCCGGACGGCTAGCACAGATACGCAGTATTTT. This translates into CASSTNFRTASTDTQYF.